The clone carrying this TCR beta chain was seen a handful of times. Its antigen is undetermined. Unsorted material relied on roughly 100 million PBMCs as the source of genomic DNA. The sample comes from a study of shared clonotypes between healthy human individuals. General study points: Read depth was anticipated to influence clonotype sharing among donors. In having few donors, the study represented limited genetic and exposure-history diversity.

Germline values: CDR1 SEHNR, CDR2 FQNEAQ (reference sequence). The CDR3 is 12 amino acids. V shed 9 bases and J shed 1 base, with 6 bases lying between them. Using ten immunoSEQ deep assay plates, investigators sequenced unsorted PBMC DNA. Measured with immunoSEQ multiplex PCR; TCRdb has only the in-frame clones, and not every one. The sample includes 500,000 to 650,000 clones, roughly four fifths of them seen just once. This clonotype was obtained from a woman aged 40 to 50 in good health. Some clones in this sample may be carry-over from other donors' samples. Sequenced material: PBMCs. The chain is built from TRBV7-9 and TRBJ2-2, with D possibly being TRBD1 (5 bases). In DNA, the CDR3 is TGTGCCAGAGGACAGAACACCGGGGAGCTGTTTTTT. Translating it yields CARGQNTGELFF.